The clone carrying this TCR beta chain was observed a handful of times. The table came from immunoSEQ multiplex PCR; TCRdb's copy has only in-frame clones and leaves some out. Of around 270,000 clones in the sample, around 90% are singletons; the top ten hold around 3.2%. Germline-derived CDR1 and CDR2 are MDHEN and SYDVKM. The trim removed 4 bases at V and 2 bases at J, leaving 2 bases unmatched. The CDR3 has 13 residues. This entry comes from a study of blood T cell repertoires in COVID-19. Study information: Sources were T cells, B-cell-depleted T cells, or PBMCs; the material itself was cDNA or gDNA.

Cohorts were assigned according to the clinical history that participants reported. The sample comprised PBMCs or T cells enriched from blood (not recorded which). The TCR originated in a woman aged 40 to 49 who had been exposed to COVID-19. The genes are TRBV28 and TRBJ2-7, with TRBD2 identical over 7 bases. Here the CDR3 reads CASSSSGAYEQYV. CDR3 sequence (DNA): TGTGCCAGCAGTTCTAGCGGAGCCTACGAGCAGTACGTC.